This T cell receptor (beta chain) emerged from a study of graft-versus-host responses after intestinal transplantation. The table came from immunoSEQ multiplex PCR; TCRdb's copy has only in-frame clones and leaves some out. The sample lists 85,000 to 90,000 clones, 83% seen once, with roughly 15% in the top ten. Germline values: CDR1 MNHEY, CDR2 SMNVEV (reference sequence). The germline V and J ends were trimmed by 5 bases and 5 bases, with 9 bases remaining between them. The CDR3 totals 12 residues. Turning to this clone: Its antigen is unknown. Other DNA sequences of this sample code for an identical CDR3.

This chain uses TRBV27 with TRBJ2-5, with D unclear. Source: unstimulated CD8+ T cells sorted from spleen or lymph node cells, taken before intestinal transplant. The receptor comes from a human donor who received an intestinal transplant. CDR3 residues: CASSSLGETQYF. The CDR3 DNA reads as TGTGCCAGCAGTAGTCTAGGGGAGACCCAGTACTTC.